The 18 T cell receptor beta chains presented below share a single source sample, sequenced in a study of a mutant IDH1 vaccine in newly diagnosed glioma. TCRdb's table, derived via immunoSEQ multiplex PCR, lists solely in-frame clones and lacks some. The profile shows about 51,000 clones, about 83% of them singletons. Described time point: baseline, week 1 (first vaccination visit). Treatment of the sample: pre-vaccination baseline after standard-of-care therapy. The sequencing used PBMCs, collected from a glioma patient treated with radiotherapy, temozolomide or both. The receptors come from a woman aged 40 to 49 with glioma.

This clone was seen only once. The chain couples TRBV5-1 to TRBJ2-5; D not resolved. V was shortened by 2 bases and J by 1 base, with 9 bases between the two germline ends. The CDR3 is made up of 14 amino acids. Germline loops: CDR1 SGHRS, CDR2 YFSETQ. CDR3 nucleotide sequence: TGCGCCAGCAGCTTAAGGAGTCTCCAAGAGACCCAGTACTTC. Protein product: CASSLRSLQETQYF.

The V gene is TRBV19, the J gene TRBJ2-7; D is unclear. Trimming stripped 5 bases from V and 5 bases from J, with 16 bases between. Germline assignment: CDR1 LNHDA and CDR2 SQIVND (reference sequence). CDR3 length: 14 residues. The CDR3 region is CASSSPGPRNEQYF. Written as DNA, the CDR3 is TGTGCCAGTAGTTCACCCGGGCCTCGCAACGAGCAGTACTTC.

The chain joins TRBV29-1 to TRBJ2-7, with TRBD1 as a possible D gene (6 bases). The germline V and J ends were trimmed by 5 bases and 6 bases, with 14 bases remaining between them. Germline assignment: CDR1 SQVTM and CDR2 ANQGSEA. This CDR3 has 12 amino acids. The CDR3 bases are TGCAGCGTTTGGGACACTCCGGGCGAGCAGTACTTC. Translation: CSVWDTPGEQYF.

The chain uses TRBV6-1 and TRBJ1-2, with 9 bases identical to TRBD1. From germline, CDR1 is MNHNS and CDR2 SASEGT. The trim removed 4 bases at V and 3 bases at J, leaving 0 bases unmatched. This CDR3 region has 13 residues. CDR3 loop: CASSGQGDYGYTF. CDR3 DNA: TGTGCCAGCAGTGGACAGGGGGACTATGGCTACACCTTC.

J is TRBJ2-2 and V is TRBV5-1; 8 bases match TRBD2. With V trimmed by 4 bases and J by 6 bases, 8 bases remained unmatched. Germline-derived CDR1 and CDR2 are SGHRS and YFSETQ. This CDR3 has 15 residues. The CDR3 DNA follows: TGCGCCAGCAGCGCGAACGGGGGGGCGGCCGGGGAGCTGTTTTTT. Amino acid sequence: CASSANGGAAGELFF.

This chain uses TRBV7-9 with TRBJ1-6; D might be TRBD1 (5 bases). This CDR3 region has 13 residues. The germline gives CDR1 SEHNR, CDR2 FQNEAQ (reference sequence). V was trimmed by 4 bases and J by 6 bases, leaving 7 bases between them. CDR3 DNA sequence: TGTGCCAGCAGCTCGCAGGGTAATTCACCCCTCCACTTT. It translates to CASSSQGNSPLHF.

CDR3 DNA: TGTGCCAGCAGTGGAAGTACATCAGGGGGCAACTATGGCTACACCTTC. Translated, it gives CASSGSTSGGNYGYTF. The chain recombines TRBV2 with TRBJ1-2, with 8 bases aligning to TRBD1. V lost 4 bases to trimming and J lost 2 bases; unmatched junction nucleotides: 9. Germline V CDR1 and CDR2: SNHLY, FYNNEI. This CDR3 comprises 16 residues.

The chain employs TRBV5-8 and TRBJ2-7; 7 positions match TRBD1. Per the germline V gene, CDR1 is SGHTS and CDR2 is YDEGEE. V lost 4 bases to trimming and J lost 5 bases; unmatched junction nucleotides: 12. The CDR3 extends over 15 amino acids. For the CDR3, the DNA is TGTGCCAGCAGCCCACTGACAGGGAGAGAGAACGAGCAGTACTTC. It yields the protein CASSPLTGRENEQYF.

This chain links TRBV10-3 with TRBJ1-1; tentative D call: TRBD1 (6 bases). Deletions cut 7 bases from V and 4 bases from J, with 13 bases between. CDR3 length equals 13 residues. In germline, CDR1 is ENHRY, CDR2 SYGVKD. Here the CDR3 DNA reads TGTGCCATCATGGGGGGGGCGCTCACTGAAGCTTTCTTT. Translating gives CAIMGGALTEAFF.

The J gene is TRBJ1-1, the V gene TRBV20-1; possibly TRBD1 for D (6 bases). Germline CDR1 and CDR2: DFQATT and SNEGSKA (reference sequence). The ends were cut back, 5 bases at V and 3 bases at J, with 7 bases in the middle. The CDR3 spans 11 residues. The CDR3 is CSAGGYTEAFF. The CDR3 nucleotides read TGCAGTGCTGGGGGCTACACTGAAGCTTTCTTT.

This chain joins TRBV29-1 and TRBJ2-1; no clear D. Germline values: CDR1 SQVTM, CDR2 ANQGSEA. The ends were cut back, 1 base at V and 12 bases at J, with 10 bases in the middle. The CDR3 contains 11 residues. The CDR3 spells CSVEAVIGQFF. CDR3 DNA: TGCAGCGTTGAAGCGGTAATAGGGCAGTTCTTC.

The gene calls are TRBV18 and TRBJ1-6; D gene uncertain. CDR3 length equals 16 residues. Looked up from germline, CDR1 is KGHSH and CDR2 is LQKENI. V gave up 2 bases and J gave up 0 bases, with 8 bases separating them. The CDR3 bases are TGTGCCAGCTCACCAGGAGCCGGCTCCTATAATTCACCCCTCCACTTT. Translated: CASSPGAGSYNSPLHF.

This clone was detected a few times. The V call is TRBV30, the J call TRBJ1-5; D gene unclear. The CDR3 extends over 14 amino acids. V was trimmed by 0 bases and J by 7 bases, leaving 13 bases between them. Germline loops: CDR1 GTSNPN, CDR2 SVGIG (reference sequence). CDR3 coding DNA: TGTGCCTGGAGTGTAAGGGCAGGAGGGCAGCCCCAGCATTTT. It specifies CAWSVRAGGQPQHF.

DNA of the CDR3: TGCAGTGCTAGAGAGTATGGCTACACCTTC. Its protein is CSAREYGYTF. V gene TRBV20-1 combines with J gene TRBJ1-2, with no clear D. The V end lost 0 bases, the J end lost 5 bases, and 1 base lay between the germline ends. The CDR3 spans 10 residues. Germline V CDR1 and CDR2: DFQATT, SNEGSKA (reference sequence).

This clone was detected only once. This rearrangement joins TRBV6-1 to TRBJ1-1; 7 nucleotides agree with TRBD1. Per germline, CDR1 MNHNS and CDR2 SASEGT. The ends lost 7 bases at V and 4 bases at J; junction bases unmatched: 12. There are 15 residues in the CDR3. DNA for the CDR3: TGTGCCAGCACCCTAAGGAGGGGGCTGTTCACTGAAGCTTTCTTT. It specifies CASTLRRGLFTEAFF.

This clone was observed a handful of times. The genes are TRBV19 and TRBJ1-5; tentative D call: TRBD1 (6 bases). Trimming took off 4 bases at V and 6 bases at J, with 22 bases between the two ends. The CDR3 has 17 residues. Per the germline V gene, CDR1 is LNHDA and CDR2 is SQIVND (reference sequence). CDR3 coding DNA: TGTGCCAGTAGTACCGCCTCAGGGGTCTGGAGGGGTCAGCCCCAGCATTTT. This sequence encodes CASSTASGVWRGQPQHF. The variable domain in full, completed from reference TRBV19 and TRBJ1-5, reads DGGITQSPKYLFRKEGQNVTLSCEQNLNHDAMYWYRQDPGQGLRLIYYSQIVNDFQKGDIAEGYSVSREKKESFPLTVTSAQKNPTAFYLCASSTASGVWRGQPQHFGDGTRLSIL.

This sequence joins TRBV27 and TRBJ1-3; tentative D call: TRBD1 (5 bases). Germline-derived CDR1 and CDR2 are MNHEY and SMNVEV (reference sequence). The CDR3 covers 14 residues. The V and J ends lost 5 bases and 1 base respectively, with 9 bases between them. The CDR3 is CASSEGVSGNTIYF. For the CDR3, the DNA is TGTGCCAGCAGTGAAGGGGTGTCTGGAAACACCATATATTTT.

This clone occurred a few times. The gene calls are TRBV7-2 and TRBJ1-1, with D unclear. Trimming took 1 base from V and 4 from J, leaving 7 bases between them. Germline CDR1 and CDR2: SGHTA and FQGNSA. This CDR3 has 13 amino acids. Written as DNA, the CDR3 is TGTGCCAGCAGCTTAGGTTACTTCACTGAAGCTTTCTTT. Its protein is CASSLGYFTEAFF.